This TCR beta chain was captured in a study of cytomegalovirus exposure and HLA in healthy donors. The PCR had 60 Vbeta and 13 Jbeta primers. Profiling relied on immunoSEQ multiplex PCR, and the TCRdb table lists in-frame clones only, not all of them. Found here are about 96,000 clones; the top ten clones hold 3.4%. Germline assignment: CDR1 MDHEN and CDR2 SYDVKM. V dropped 5 bases and J dropped 8 bases, with 13 bases sitting between them. This CDR3 has 14 amino acids. This sequence joins TRBV28 and TRBJ1-6; no definite D call. The specimen was PBMCs. This receptor was taken from a woman under 40 in good health and CMV-seronegative. CDR3 DNA sequence: TGTGCCAGCAGTACTAGCTCTACTGATTCACCCCTCCACTTT. It codes for CASSTSSTDSPLHF.